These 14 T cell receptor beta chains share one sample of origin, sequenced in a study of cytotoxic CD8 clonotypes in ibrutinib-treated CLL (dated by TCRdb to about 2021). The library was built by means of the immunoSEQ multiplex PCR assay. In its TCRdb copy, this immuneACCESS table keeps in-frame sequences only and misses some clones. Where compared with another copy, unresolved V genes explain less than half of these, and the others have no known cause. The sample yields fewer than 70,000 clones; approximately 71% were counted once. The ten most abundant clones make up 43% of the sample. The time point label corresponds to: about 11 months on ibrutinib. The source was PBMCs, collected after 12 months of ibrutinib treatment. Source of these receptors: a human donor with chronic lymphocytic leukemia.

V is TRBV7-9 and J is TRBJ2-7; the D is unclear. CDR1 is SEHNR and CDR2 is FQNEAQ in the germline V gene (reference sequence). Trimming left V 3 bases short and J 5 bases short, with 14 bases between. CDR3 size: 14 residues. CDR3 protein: CASSFDFSAHEQYF. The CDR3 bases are TGTGCCAGCAGCTTCGATTTCTCGGCTCACGAGCAGTACTTC.

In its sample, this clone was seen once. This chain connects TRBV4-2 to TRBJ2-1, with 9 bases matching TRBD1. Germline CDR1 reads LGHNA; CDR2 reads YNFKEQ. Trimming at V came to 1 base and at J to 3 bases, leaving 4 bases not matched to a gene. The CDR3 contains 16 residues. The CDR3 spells CASSQVADRGYNEQFF. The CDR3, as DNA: TGTGCCAGCAGCCAAGTTGCGGACAGGGGCTACAATGAGCAGTTCTTC.

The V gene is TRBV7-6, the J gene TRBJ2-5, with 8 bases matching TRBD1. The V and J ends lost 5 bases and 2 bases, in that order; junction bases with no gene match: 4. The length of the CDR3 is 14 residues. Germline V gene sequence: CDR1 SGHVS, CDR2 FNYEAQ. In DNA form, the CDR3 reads TGTGCCAGCAGCGCAGGACAGGGACAAGAGACCCAGTACTTC. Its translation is CASSAGQGQETQYF.

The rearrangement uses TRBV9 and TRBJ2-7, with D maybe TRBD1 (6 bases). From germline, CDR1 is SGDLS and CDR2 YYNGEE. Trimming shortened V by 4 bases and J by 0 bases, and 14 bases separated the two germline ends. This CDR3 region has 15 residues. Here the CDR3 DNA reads TGTGCCAGCAGCCCTTCAGCCAGGGGCTCCTACGAGCAGTACTTC. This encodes CASSPSARGSYEQYF.

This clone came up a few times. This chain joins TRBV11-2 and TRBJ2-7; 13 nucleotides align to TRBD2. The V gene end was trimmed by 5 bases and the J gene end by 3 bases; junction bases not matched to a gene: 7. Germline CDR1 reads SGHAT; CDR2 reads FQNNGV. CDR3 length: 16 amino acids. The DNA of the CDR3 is TGTGCCAGCAGCCTACTGGGACTAGCGGGGATCTACGAGCAGTACTTC. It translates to CASSLLGLAGIYEQYF.

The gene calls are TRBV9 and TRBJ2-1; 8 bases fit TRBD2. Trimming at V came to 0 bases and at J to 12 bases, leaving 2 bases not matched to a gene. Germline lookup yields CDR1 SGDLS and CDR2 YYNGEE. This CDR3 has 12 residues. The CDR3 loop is CASSVGSGRQFF. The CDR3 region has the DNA TGTGCCAGCAGCGTAGGGAGCGGGAGGCAGTTCTTC.

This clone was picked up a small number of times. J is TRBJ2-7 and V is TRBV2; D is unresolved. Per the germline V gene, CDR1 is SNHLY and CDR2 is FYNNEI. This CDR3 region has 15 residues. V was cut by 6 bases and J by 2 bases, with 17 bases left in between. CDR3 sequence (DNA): TGTGCCAGCAGGGCTCAATTAGCTACTGCCTACGAGCAGTACTTC. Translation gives CASRAQLATAYEQYF.

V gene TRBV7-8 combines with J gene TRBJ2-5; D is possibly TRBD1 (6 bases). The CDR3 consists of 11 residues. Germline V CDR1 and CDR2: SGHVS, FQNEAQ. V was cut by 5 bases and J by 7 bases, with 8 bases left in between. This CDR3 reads CASSQTGTQYF. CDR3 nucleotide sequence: TGTGCCAGCAGCCAGACAGGGACCCAGTACTTC.

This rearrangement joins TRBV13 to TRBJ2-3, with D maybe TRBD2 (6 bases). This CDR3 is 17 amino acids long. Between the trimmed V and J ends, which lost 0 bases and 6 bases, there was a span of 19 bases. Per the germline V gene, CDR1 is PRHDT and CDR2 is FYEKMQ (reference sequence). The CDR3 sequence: CASSLGLASAWEDTQYF. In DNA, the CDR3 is TGTGCCAGCAGCTTAGGCCTGGCTAGCGCATGGGAGGATACGCAGTATTTT.

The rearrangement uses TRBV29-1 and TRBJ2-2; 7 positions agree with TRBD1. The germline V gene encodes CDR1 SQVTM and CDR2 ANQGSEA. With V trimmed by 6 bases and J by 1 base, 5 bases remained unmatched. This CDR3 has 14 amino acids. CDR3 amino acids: CSVRQGWNTGELFF. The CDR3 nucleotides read TGCAGCGTCCGACAGGGTTGGAACACCGGGGAGCTGTTTTTT.

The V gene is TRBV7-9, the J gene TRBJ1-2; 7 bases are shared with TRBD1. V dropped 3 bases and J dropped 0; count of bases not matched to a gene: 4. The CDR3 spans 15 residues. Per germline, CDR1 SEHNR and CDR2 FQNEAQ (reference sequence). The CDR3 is CASSFGDRANYGYTF. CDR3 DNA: TGTGCCAGCAGCTTTGGAGACAGGGCTAACTATGGCTACACCTTC.

In nucleotides, the CDR3 is TGTGCCAGTAGTATTACGGGGTCCGATACGCAGTATTTT. It translates to CASSITGSDTQYF. This chain connects TRBV19 to TRBJ2-3; possibly TRBD2 for D (5 bases). This CDR3 contains 13 residues. Germline V gene data show CDR1 as LNHDA and CDR2 as SQIVND (reference sequence). Trimming pared 3 bases from V and 6 bases from J, leaving 10 bases between.

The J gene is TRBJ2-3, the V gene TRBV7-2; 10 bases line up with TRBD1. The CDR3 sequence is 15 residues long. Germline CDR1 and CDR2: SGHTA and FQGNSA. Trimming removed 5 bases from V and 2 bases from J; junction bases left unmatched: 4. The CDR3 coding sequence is TGTGCCAGCAGCCGGGGACAGGGGCTCACAGATACGCAGTATTTT. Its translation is CASSRGQGLTDTQYF.

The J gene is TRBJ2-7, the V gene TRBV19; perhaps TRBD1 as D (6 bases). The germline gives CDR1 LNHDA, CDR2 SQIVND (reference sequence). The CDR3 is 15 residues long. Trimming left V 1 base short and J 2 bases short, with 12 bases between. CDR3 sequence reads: CASSIGPGDAYEQYF. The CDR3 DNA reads TGTGCCAGTAGTATAGGGCCAGGGGACGCCTACGAGCAGTACTTC. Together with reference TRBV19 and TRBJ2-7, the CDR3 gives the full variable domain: DGGITQSPKYLFRKEGQNVTLSCEQNLNHDAMYWYRQDPGQGLRLIYYSQIVNDFQKGDIAEGYSVSREKKESFPLTVTSAQKNPTAFYLCASSIGPGDAYEQYFGPGTRLTVT.